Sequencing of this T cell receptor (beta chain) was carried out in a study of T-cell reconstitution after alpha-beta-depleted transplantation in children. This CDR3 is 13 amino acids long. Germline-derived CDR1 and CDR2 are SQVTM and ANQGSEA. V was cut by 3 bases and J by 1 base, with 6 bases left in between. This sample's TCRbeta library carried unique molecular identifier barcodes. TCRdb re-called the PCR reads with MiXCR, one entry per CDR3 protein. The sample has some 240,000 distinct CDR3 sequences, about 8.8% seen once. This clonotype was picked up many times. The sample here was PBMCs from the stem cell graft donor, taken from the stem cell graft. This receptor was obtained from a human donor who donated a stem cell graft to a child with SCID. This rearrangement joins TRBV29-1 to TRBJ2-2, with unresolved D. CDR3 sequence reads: CSVESRNTGELFF. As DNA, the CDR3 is TGCAGCGTTGAGAGCAGGAACACCGGGGAGCTGTTTTTT.